This TCR beta chain comes out of a study of cytomegalovirus exposure and HLA in healthy donors (dated by TCRdb to 2016 to 2017). At the level of the whole study: According to an earlier analysis of several hundred of the donors, 150 million to 200 million T cells yielded 100 million or so unique TCR beta sequences and 276 Gb of sequence data. Genome-wide SNP genotypes for about 55% of the roughly 670 donors were used in a later genetic analysis, which treated that subset as a discovery cohort. To decide whether each TCR beta V gene segment behaved as functional or pseudogenic, an earlier analysis of 587 of the donors relied on high-throughput TCR beta sequencing. Around 320 gigabases of sequencing data and tens of millions of unique TCR sequences were included in an early release covering several hundred HLA-typed donors. The later analysis used no new phenotypic data to find candidate immune exposures, relying instead on TCR beta sequences and their occurrence across donors. A later analysis re-examined previously published TCR beta repertoires from about 700 donors and added high-resolution HLA genotyping to investigate patterns of TCR occurrence. HLA typing included class I and class II loci at four-digit resolution. Roughly 5 DR-DQ haplotypes were handled as single units for association and clustering because linkage in the cohort was strong. A separate validation cohort of about 110 different subjects was used in addition to the approximately 700-subject first cohort. On average, roughly 250,000 unique TCR beta nucleotide sequences were sequenced per donor among about 400 genotyped donors of the cohort, with roughly 19% of those sequences being non-productive. The study profiled the T cell repertoires of approximately 700 subjects by immunosequencing and related them to cytomegalovirus serostatus. The study combined high-throughput TCR immunosequencing, statistical association of individual TCRs with disease status, and machine learning to predict cytomegalovirus infection status. The number of typed donors differed by locus: 629-630 for A, B, C, DRB1 and DQB1; some 500 for DQA1; approximately 600 for DPA1; and some 450 for DPB1. The study aimed to test whether cataloging public T cell receptors could reveal signatures of past pathogen exposure. Of the roughly 400 genotyped donors, around 81% fell in the genetic ancestry cluster associated with self-reported Caucasian donors. Alongside the repertoire data, information on donor age, sex, ethnicity and CMV serostatus was compiled. Every repertoire in the discovery cohort had been generated on one and the same sequencing platform. Findings and caveats that apply to the study as a whole: A later analysis associated 17,000 or so TCR beta sequences with specific HLA alleles at a false discovery rate of 0.05. In a later analysis, TCR association rates were found to vary across HLA loci, with the most associated TCRs seen for DRB1 alleles and the fewest for HLA-C alleles. The classifier was reported to diagnose cytomegalovirus status with high specificity and sensitivity in both the original and validation cohorts. Most CMV-associated TCR beta chains appeared to be HLA-restricted in a later analysis, and the HLA associations seemed to be driven largely by CMV exposure. Strong co-occurrence of HLA alleles, especially DR and DQ, made assigning TCR associations to individual alleles difficult. Most TCR sequences were observed very rarely across donors, whereas some public TCRs were present in many individuals. The cohort was sequenced for TCR beta chains only, and without alpha or paired-chain data the features that could be detected were limited. A further reported finding was that TCR beta sequences accurately predicted the HLA-A and HLA-B alleles for most subjects in the first cohort. The sequencing pipeline was judged likely to have produced a cluster of highly shared sequence variants as a technical artifact. An earlier analysis of some 560 of the donors showed that most TCR beta V segments appeared in productive rearrangements either about 87% or about 30% of the time, which broadly matched IMGT annotations. The study listed over 150 TCR beta chains as associated with cytomegalovirus. A later genetic analysis associated a missense DCLRE1C variant with V-gene and J-gene trimming of TCR beta chains, and an independent cohort replicated the association. According to the authors, the approach could potentially be generalized to other disease states and immunological phenotypes. Linkage disequilibrium might explain the correlated functional status among segregating V segments, but an unknown experimental factor could not be ruled out. According to a later genetic analysis, donors in an Asian-associated ancestry cluster had fewer N-insertions in productive TCRs than the approximately 630-donor mean. The presence/absence analyses assumed that sequencing depth was roughly uniform across donors, and that assumption may not be true. In a later analysis, HLA-associated TCR beta chains were found to be more clonally expanded and to have lower generation probabilities than equally common non-associated chains. Because some donors lacked HLA typing at each locus, the association tests relied only on the typed subset. The earlier analysis of 450 to 700 of the donors excluded around 17 rarely observed V segments, including chromosome 9 orphons, because counts were too low. According to a later analysis, parvovirus B19, influenza, CMV and Epstein-Barr virus appeared linked to several top co-occurrence clusters. Some IMGT-functional V segments, including TRBV6-2 and TRBV6-3, could not be told apart with the 87-base-pair reads, so those segments were excluded. Immune exposure information for the cohort was limited to CMV serostatus. In vitro tests confirmed that three of the cytomegalovirus-associated TCR beta chains recognize cytomegalovirus antigens.

Library preparation used the immunoSEQ multiplex PCR assay. For the multiplex PCR, a mixture combining 60 forward primers for TCR Vbeta segments and 13 reverse primers for TCR Jbeta segments was used. A multiplex PCR assay on genomic DNA amplified the CDR3 region of rearranged TCR beta genes. The amplified TCR beta libraries were sequenced on the Illumina HiSeq System as 87-base-pair reads. The paper's data handling went like this. A later analysis counted 75 million to 100 million unique TCR beta chains across the 550 to 700 repertoires, and about 10 million of these chains were shared by at least two donors. Raw reads were error-corrected and collapsed into unique sequences with a nearest-neighbor algorithm that merged closely related sequences to remove PCR and sequencing errors. CDR3 sequences were aligned to IMGT reference sequences to assign V, D and J gene segments. For a sequence to be retained, a match of at least six nucleotides was required to both a V gene segment and a J gene segment. A rearrangement counted as productive if the CDR3 had no stop codons and remained in frame with V and J, and every other rearrangement counted as non-productive. CDR3 was defined by IMGT convention, running from the second conserved V-encoded cysteine to the conserved J-encoded phenylalanine. The earlier analysis of fewer than 700 of the donors excluded sequences that lacked an unambiguous match to a single V gene segment. In an earlier analysis of 587 of the donors, a V segment was called functional when productive rearrangements were above 56.7%, and segregating when the standard deviation between donors exceeded 5%. A statistical classification framework was built to diagnose cytomegalovirus status from the catalog of TCR beta chain sequences. A later analysis assigned V and J genes by comparing TCR nucleotide sequences with IMGT/GENE-DB human TR gene sequences. The TCRdist pipeline was used in a later analysis to assign CDR3 sequences and most-parsimonious VDJ recombination scenarios. In a later analysis, every TCR beta chain was defined by the combination of its CDR3 amino acid sequence and its V-gene family, and reads without a unique V-gene family were dropped. To address suspected cross-contamination and a sequencing artifact, a later analysis removed 450 to 700 highly shared, low-generation-probability nucleotide sequences. For each public chain, a later analysis derived a clonal expansion index from normalized ranks of inferred template counts within each repertoire. In a later analysis, generation probabilities were computed using a VDJ recombination model fitted to out-of-frame rearrangements, and the results were checked against IGoR. A later analysis scored TCR-TCR, TCR-HLA and TCR-CMV co-occurrence with hypergeometric tests, applying a repertoire-size bias correction to TCR pairs. A later analysis estimated false discovery rates by permuting HLA or CMV assignments 20 times. A later analysis grouped co-occurring TCRs with DBSCAN, adding TCRdist sequence similarity when clustering within HLA-allele-positive subsets. Repertoires with fewer than 30,000 or more than 120,000 public chains were left out of co-occurrence clustering, as were about five repertoires with anomalous nucleotide sharing. The source is immuneACCESS, and TCRdb retained only in-frame sequences with V and J called. Part of the clones is not carried over; for the studies checked, unresolved V genes explain less than half of this, and the remainder is unexplained. The D gene and trimming were derived from the DNA, and the V and J assignments and clone size from that table. This sample has 90,000 to 120,000 clones in its table, and approximately 81% of those were observed once. The top ten hold approximately 2.2% of the sample.

From V the trimming removes 5 bases and from J it removes 9 bases, while the gene matches leave 3 bases of the junction unaccounted for. The cysteine opens and the phenylalanine closes a CDR3 of 12 amino acids. The only DNA kept is the CDR3, 36 bases in frame from the first base. Taken from the germline V gene (reference sequence), the CDR1 and CDR2 loops are LNHDA and SQIVND. Concerning this clone: Which antigen it targets is not known. There are no base qualities to consult, and no much larger clone falls within one base.

The cohort consisted of 650 to 850 healthy bone marrow donors. At the time of sampling, every cohort member was nominally healthy, though immune exposures that went unrecorded were likely present. The donor was CMV seronegative and belonged to the group of 352 seronegative cohort members. Each donor provided a peripheral blood sample, and peripheral blood mononuclear cells were used for TCR beta sequencing. The Qiagen DNeasy Blood Extraction Kit was used to extract genomic DNA from the blood cell samples. The sequence derives from a man aged 25 to 40 in good health and CMV-seronegative. The sample comprised PBMCs. The receptor chain draws on TRBV19 and TRBJ2-1; TRBD1 lines up with 8 middle nucleotides. The DNA is TGTGCCAGTAGTCCCGGGACAGGTGAGCAGTTCTTC. It codes for CASSPGTGEQFF. Extended through the reference TRBV19 and TRBJ2-1 proteins, this CDR3 yields the full variable domain: DGGITQSPKYLFRKEGQNVTLSCEQNLNHDAMYWYRQDPGQGLRLIYYSQIVNDFQKGDIAEGYSVSREKKESFPLTVTSAQKNPTAFYLCASSPGTGEQFFGPGTRLTVL.